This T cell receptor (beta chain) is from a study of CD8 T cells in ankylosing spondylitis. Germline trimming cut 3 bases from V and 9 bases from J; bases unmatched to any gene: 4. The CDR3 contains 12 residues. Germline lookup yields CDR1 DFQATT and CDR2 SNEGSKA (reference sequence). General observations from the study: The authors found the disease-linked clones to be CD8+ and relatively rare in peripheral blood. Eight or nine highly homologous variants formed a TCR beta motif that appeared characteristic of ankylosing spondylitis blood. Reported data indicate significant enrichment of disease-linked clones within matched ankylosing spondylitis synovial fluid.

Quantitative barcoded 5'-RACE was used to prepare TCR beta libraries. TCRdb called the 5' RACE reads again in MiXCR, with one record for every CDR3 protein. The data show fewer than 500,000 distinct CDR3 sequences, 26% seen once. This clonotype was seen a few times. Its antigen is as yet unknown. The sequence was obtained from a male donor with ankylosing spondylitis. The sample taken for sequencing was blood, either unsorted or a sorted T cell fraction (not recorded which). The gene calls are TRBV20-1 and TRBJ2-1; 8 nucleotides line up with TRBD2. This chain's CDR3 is CSASGRASEQFF. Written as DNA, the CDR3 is TGCAGTGCTAGCGGGAGGGCCTCTGAGCAGTTCTTC.